This T cell receptor (beta chain) was identified during a study of blood T cell repertoires in COVID-19. Turning to the study itself: Some COVID-19 samples were acute and others convalescent; all came from the United States, Italy and Spain. Sources were T cells, B-cell-depleted T cells, or PBMCs; the material itself was cDNA or gDNA.

Profiling relied on immunoSEQ multiplex PCR, and the TCRdb table lists in-frame clones only, not all of them. The repertoire holds about 48,000 clones, with roughly nine tenths as singletons. Germline CDR1 is SGHRS and CDR2 is YFSETQ. V dropped 4 bases and J dropped 4; count of bases not matched to a gene: 12. This CDR3 contains 16 residues. This clonotype was obtained from a man in his sixties or seventies with acute or convalescent COVID-19. Specimen: peripheral blood. The chain recombines TRBV5-1 with TRBJ1-2; 8 nucleotides match TRBD1. In DNA, the CDR3 is TGCGCCAGCAGCCTACGCGAAGGACAGGGAGGCTATGGCTACACCTTC. This codes for CASSLREGQGGYGYTF. The full variable domain, in which reference TRBV5-1 and TRBJ1-2 provide the parts outside the CDR3, is KAGVTQTPRYLIKTRGQQVTLSCSPISGHRSVSWYQQTPGQGLQFLFEYFSETQRNKGNFPGRFSGRQFSNSRSEMNVSTLELGDSALYLCASSLREGQGGYGYTFGSGTRLTVV.